These 22 T cell receptor beta chains originate from one sample sequenced in a study of metastatic and nonmetastatic thyroid tumors (TCRdb year 2020). To prepare the library, PCR was applied. Sequencing relied on an Illumina HiSeq 4000. In TCRdb, the public reads were trimmed at Q25 with fastp and aligned with MiXCR, with productive beta chains retained. Counted in this sample were around 23,000 clones; roughly 15% of them appeared once. Of the sample, around 13% is held by the ten largest clones. None of the patients had been given any treatment before thyroid surgery. Sequencing was carried out using tumor tissue. Receptors were obtained from a female donor with papillary thyroid cancer or a benign thyroid nodule (not recorded which). Some clones in this sample may be carry-over from other donors' samples.

The chain is built from TRBV7-2 and TRBJ2-7; unclear D gene. The CDR3 totals 15 residues. V gave up 5 bases and J gave up 3 bases, with 17 bases separating them. CDR1 and CDR2 from the germline V gene are SGHTA and FQGNSA. The CDR3 DNA reads TGTGCCAGCAGCCCTCAGGCAGAGTCCGTCTACGAGCAGTACTTC. This encodes CASSPQAESVYEQYF.

This clone was observed at least ten times. V and J are TRBV29-1 and TRBJ1-5, with 7 bases aligning to TRBD1. The CDR3 runs 12 residues. Germline V CDR1 and CDR2: SQVTM, ANQGSEA. V shed 8 bases and J 9 bases; nucleotides not matched to a gene: 10. In DNA form, the CDR3 reads TGCAGCATGCGGACAGGTTCGGGGCCCCAGCATTTT. Translated, it gives CSMRTGSGPQHF.

This clone was observed many times. Different DNA sequences within this sample yield the same CDR3. The genes are TRBV18 and TRBJ2-7; 11 nucleotides agree with TRBD2. V gave up 3 bases and J gave up 3 bases; unmatched junction bases: 4. The CDR3 covers 15 residues. Germline V CDR1 and CDR2: KGHSH, LQKENI. The chain's CDR3 is CASSPRTSGSYEQYF. CDR3 in DNA: TGTGCCAGCTCACCCAGAACTAGCGGGAGCTACGAGCAGTACTTC. Variable domain in full (rest from reference TRBV18 and TRBJ2-7): NAGVMQNPRHLVRRRGQEARLRCSPMKGHSHVYWYRQLPEEGLKFMVYLQKENIIDESGMPKERFSAEFPKEGPSILRIQQVVRGDSAAYFCASSPRTSGSYEQYFGPGTRLTVT.

Points on this clone: One end of the junction does not line up with germline, which may come from a read error. This chain uses TRBV7-3 with TRBJ1-2; the D gene is possibly TRBD1 (6 bases). This CDR3 has 14 residues. Per germline, CDR1 SGHTA and CDR2 FQGTGA. This CDR3 reads CVSSTRGGSNCYTF. The CDR3 nucleotides are TGTGTCAGCAGCACAAGAGGGGGTAGTAATTGCTACACCTTC.

As regards this clone: At one boundary the junction diverges from the germline segment, which might be a read error. V is TRBV6-1 and J is TRBJ2-7; TRBD2 might be the D (6 bases). Germline values: CDR1 MNHNS, CDR2 SASEGT. The length of the CDR3 is 14 residues. Here the CDR3 reads CSSTLKRVSDEQYF. For the CDR3, the DNA is TGTTCCAGCACTCTGAAGCGGGTGTCTGACGAGCAGTACTTC.

This clone was detected many times. The rearrangement links TRBV25-1 to TRBJ2-1, with 8 bases identical to TRBD1. The germline V gene encodes CDR1 MGHDK and CDR2 SYGVNS. The CDR3 runs to 15 residues. The trim removed 6 bases at V and 0 bases at J, leaving 4 bases unmatched. The CDR3 nucleotides read TGTGCCAGCAGCGGGGACAGGAGCTCCTACAATGAGCAGTTCTTC. Protein product: CASSGDRSSYNEQFF.

By share, this clone counts as medium-sized (0.01 to 0.1%). At the DNA level, this CDR3 is encoded by other sequences in the same sample as well. This rearrangement joins TRBV20-1 to TRBJ2-7; D remains ambiguous. The CDR3 sequence is 12 residues long. The germline gives CDR1 DFQATT, CDR2 SNEGSKA (reference sequence). V lost 1 base, J lost 3 bases, and 7 bases lay in between. CDR3 in amino acids: CSARGVSYEQYF. CDR3 DNA: TGCAGTGCTAGAGGGGTCAGCTACGAGCAGTACTTC.

The sample holds many counts of this clone. The sample has other DNA sequences that encode this CDR3 too. The chain joins TRBV5-1 to TRBJ1-4; D remains ambiguous. Germline assignment: CDR1 SGHRS and CDR2 YFSETQ. The CDR3 extends over 14 amino acids. Trimming stripped 0 bases from V and 4 bases from J, with 7 bases between. This CDR3 reads CASSLGGINEKLFF. The CDR3 DNA reads as TGCGCCAGCAGCTTGGGAGGGATTAATGAAAAACTGTTTTTT.

As for this clone: A much larger clone differs from this one at a single base, so this may be a read error. The chain carries TRBV5-1 and TRBJ2-5, with D possibly TRBD2 on 5 matching bases. The germline V and J ends were trimmed by 0 bases and 2 bases, with 14 bases remaining between them. The CDR3 is made up of 16 amino acids. CDR1 and CDR2 from the germline V gene are SGHRS and YFSETQ. The CDR3 here is CASSLAPIGEQETQYF. The CDR3 bases are TGCGCCAGCAGCTTGGCGCCTATCGGGGAACAAGAGACCCAGTACTTC.

This clone was seen many times. The chain has TRBV6-1 and TRBJ2-4; 7 nucleotides agree with TRBD1. Germline assignment: CDR1 MNHNS and CDR2 SASEGT. V was clipped by 2 bases and J by 0 bases; unmatched bases: 4. The CDR3 contains 16 residues. The CDR3 nucleotides read TGTGCCAGCAGTGAAAGGGGGCAACTAGCCAAAAACATTCAGTACTTC. This gives the protein CASSERGQLAKNIQYF.

With regard to this clone: A single base separates this from a much larger clone, so it may be a read error. The V gene is TRBV19, the J gene TRBJ1-1; perhaps TRBD1 as D (5 bases). Germline V gene lookup returns CDR1 LNHDA and CDR2 SQIVND (reference sequence). Trimming took 8 bases from V and 3 from J, leaving 13 bases between them. There are 13 residues in the CDR3. The CDR3 nucleotides read TGTGCCAGTCGCTCGTGGGGGTACACTGAAGCTTTCTTT. It yields the protein CASRSWGYTEAFF.

There are many counts of this clone. The chain couples TRBV5-6 to TRBJ2-7, with 8 bases lining up with TRBD1. The germline V gene has CDR1 SGHDT and CDR2 YYEEEE. Trimming removed 5 bases from V and 2 bases from J; junction bases left unmatched: 6. This CDR3 comprises 14 residues. The CDR3 DNA follows: TGTGCCAGCAGGATCGGACAGGGAACCTACGAGCAGTACTTC. Its protein is CASRIGQGTYEQYF.

This clone appeared many times. The V gene is TRBV5-1, the J gene TRBJ1-1, with D perhaps TRBD1 (5 bases). The ends were cut back, 3 bases at V and 4 bases at J, with 16 bases in the middle. The CDR3 is made up of 15 amino acids. Germline V gene sequence: CDR1 SGHRS, CDR2 YFSETQ. The CDR3 DNA reads as TGCGCCAGCAGCTCTCAGACGGGACGGGGCACTGAAGCTTTCTTT. The encoded protein is CASSSQTGRGTEAFF.

This sequence joins TRBV11-2 and TRBJ2-7; D is perhaps TRBD1 (5 bases). The CDR3 sequence is 16 residues long. CDR1 is SGHAT, CDR2 FQNNGV, per germline. The germline V and J ends were trimmed by 7 bases and 5 bases, with 24 bases remaining between them. Here the CDR3 reads CASTLGWWGAHNEQYF. CDR3 DNA sequence: TGTGCCAGCACCCTTGGGTGGTGGGGCGCACACAACGAGCAGTACTTC.

Notes on this clone: A much larger clone differs by one base, so this may be a read error. The same CDR3 can be traced to other DNA sequences in this sample. This chain connects TRBV5-1 to TRBJ2-5, with D perhaps TRBD2 (6 bases). The length of the CDR3 is 11 residues. Germline assignment: CDR1 SGHRS and CDR2 YFSETQ. The V gene lost 5 bases and the J gene lost 5 bases, with 7 bases spanning the gap. In nucleotides, the CDR3 is TGCGCCAGCAGGGGAGGTGAGACCCAGTACTTC. Translating it yields CASRGGETQYF.

This clone was seen at least ten times. CDR3 residues: CASRGGGSTDTQYF. Here the CDR3 DNA reads TGTGCCAGCAGAGGAGGGGGCAGCACAGATACGCAGTATTTT. V is TRBV2 and J is TRBJ2-3; D might be TRBD1 (7 bases). This CDR3 contains 14 residues. Trimming stripped 6 bases from V and 0 bases from J, with 10 bases between. Looked up from germline, CDR1 is SNHLY and CDR2 is FYNNEI.

Ten or more counts support this clone. The chain combines TRBV20-1 with TRBJ2-3; TRBD1 agrees at 7 bases. The CDR3 is 14 amino acids. With 6 bases clipped from V and 4 bases from J, the junction kept 10 bases outside the gene matches. Per germline, CDR1 DFQATT and CDR2 SNEGSKA (reference sequence). The CDR3 region is CSAPIKTGSDTQYF. Here the CDR3 DNA reads TGCAGTGCCCCCATTAAGACAGGGTCAGATACGCAGTATTTT.

This clone was counted between two and nine times. The rearrangement joins TRBV6-1 to TRBJ2-7; tentatively, D is TRBD2 (5 bases). Deletions cut 7 bases from V and 2 bases from J, with 15 bases between. This CDR3 has 14 residues. Germline V gene sequence: CDR1 MNHNS, CDR2 SASEGT. This CDR3 reads CASIGPRETYEQYF. CDR3 sequence (DNA): TGTGCCAGCATCGGGCCCCGGGAAACCTACGAGCAGTACTTC.

This clone was observed many times. The chain uses TRBV7-3 and TRBJ2-2; D unclear. This CDR3 spans 12 amino acids. Deletions cut 5 bases from V and 6 bases from J, with 7 bases between. Germline values: CDR1 SGHTA, CDR2 FQGTGA. This chain's CDR3 is CASSPTPGELFF. The CDR3 nucleotides are TGTGCCAGCAGCCCGACTCCCGGGGAGCTGTTTTTT.

This clone was seen only a few times. The chain links TRBV7-3 to TRBJ1-2; 7 bases match TRBD1. V dropped 1 base and J dropped 2; count of bases not matched to a gene: 4. Germline loops: CDR1 SGHTA, CDR2 FQGTGA. CDR3 length: 15 residues. The CDR3 DNA reads as TGTGCCAGCAGCTTAAGGCAGGGGGAGAACTATGGCTACACCTTC. This encodes CASSLRQGENYGYTF.

This clone was seen more than once but under ten times. This clone may be a read error of a much larger clone one base away. The conserved phenylalanine or tryptophan is not found at the CDR3 terminus, so this likely reflects a read error. V usage is TRBV18 and J usage is TRBJ2-3; 11 bases agree with TRBD1. J lost 5 bases, V lost 6 bases, and 4 bases had no gene match. Germline CDR1 KGHSH, CDR2 LQKENI. This CDR3 is built from 14 residues. For the CDR3, the DNA is TGTGCCAGCTCGTCCGGGACAGGGGGAGATACGCAGTATATT. Translation gives CASSSGTGGDTQYI.

This clone was seen only a few times. The V gene is TRBV6-2 or TRBV6-3, the J gene TRBJ1-5; D is undetermined. V was clipped by 8 bases and J by 0 bases, with 8 bases between them. Per the germline V gene, CDR1 is MNHEY and CDR2 is SVGEGT. This CDR3 contains 13 residues. Here the CDR3 DNA reads TGTGCCAGCTCGGTGTATAGCAATCAGCCCCAGCATTTT. It translates to CASSVYSNQPQHF.